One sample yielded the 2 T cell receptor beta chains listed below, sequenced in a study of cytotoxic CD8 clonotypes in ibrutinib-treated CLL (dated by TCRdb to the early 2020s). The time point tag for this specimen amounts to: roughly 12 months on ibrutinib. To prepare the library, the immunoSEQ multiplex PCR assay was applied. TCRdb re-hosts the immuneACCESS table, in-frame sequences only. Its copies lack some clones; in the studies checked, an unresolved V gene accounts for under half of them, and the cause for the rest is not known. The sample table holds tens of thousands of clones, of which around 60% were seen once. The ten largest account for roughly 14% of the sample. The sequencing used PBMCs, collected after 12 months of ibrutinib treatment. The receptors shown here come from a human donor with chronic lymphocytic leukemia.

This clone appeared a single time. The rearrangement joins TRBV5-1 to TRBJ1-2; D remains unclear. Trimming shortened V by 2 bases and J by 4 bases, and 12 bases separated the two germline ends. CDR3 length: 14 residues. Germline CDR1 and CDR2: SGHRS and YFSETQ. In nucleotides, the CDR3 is TGCGCCAGCAGCTTAGACGGACCCATCTATGGCTACACCTTC. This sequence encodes CASSLDGPIYGYTF.

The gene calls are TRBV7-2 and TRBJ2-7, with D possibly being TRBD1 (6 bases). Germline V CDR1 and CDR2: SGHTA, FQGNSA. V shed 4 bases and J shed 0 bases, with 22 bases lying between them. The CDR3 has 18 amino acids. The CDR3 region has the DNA TGTGCCAGCAGCTCGCCCCGGGGTGGGGGCAGGAGCTCCTACGAGCAGTACTTC. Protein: CASSSPRGGGRSSYEQYF.